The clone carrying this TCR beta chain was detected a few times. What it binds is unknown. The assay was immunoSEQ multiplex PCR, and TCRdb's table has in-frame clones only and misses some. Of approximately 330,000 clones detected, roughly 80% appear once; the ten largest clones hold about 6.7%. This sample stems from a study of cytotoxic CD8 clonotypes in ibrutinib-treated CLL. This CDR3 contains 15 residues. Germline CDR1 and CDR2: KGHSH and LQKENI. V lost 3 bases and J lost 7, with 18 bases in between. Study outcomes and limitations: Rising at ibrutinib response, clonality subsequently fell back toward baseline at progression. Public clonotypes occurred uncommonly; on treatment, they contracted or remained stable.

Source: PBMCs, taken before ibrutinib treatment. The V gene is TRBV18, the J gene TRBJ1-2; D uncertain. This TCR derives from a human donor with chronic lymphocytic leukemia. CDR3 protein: CASSPPSMGLGGYTF. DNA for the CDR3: TGTGCCAGCTCACCTCCGTCGATGGGGTTGGGTGGCTACACCTTC.